This record concerns one T cell receptor (beta chain) sequence. Its specificity is unknown. The sample originates from a study of cytotoxic CD8 clonotypes in ibrutinib-treated CLL. Overall study: Partial response was seen in 24 patients and complete response in 2; after median 68 months, about 14 stayed remitted, 12 progressed. Following a median 12 months of treatment, with a range of 6 to 36, response samples were taken. Whole-study results and caveats: Before falling back toward baseline at progression, clonality had risen at the time of ibrutinib response.

This CDR3 contains 16 residues. V lost 5 bases and J lost 10, with 23 bases in between. Per germline, CDR1 SGHVS and CDR2 FNYEAQ. Clones were read by immunoSEQ multiplex PCR, and TCRdb kept only the in-frame ones, dropping some. The sample lists approximately 140,000 clones, approximately 77% occurring once. V and J are TRBV7-6 and TRBJ1-4, with D hard to call. This TCR was recovered from a human donor with chronic lymphocytic leukemia. The sequencing used PBMCs, collected after 12 months of ibrutinib treatment. The CDR3 region is CASSALSGSPHGKLFF. The CDR3 nucleotides are TGTGCCAGCAGCGCACTATCGGGAAGTCCGCACGGAAAACTGTTTTTT.